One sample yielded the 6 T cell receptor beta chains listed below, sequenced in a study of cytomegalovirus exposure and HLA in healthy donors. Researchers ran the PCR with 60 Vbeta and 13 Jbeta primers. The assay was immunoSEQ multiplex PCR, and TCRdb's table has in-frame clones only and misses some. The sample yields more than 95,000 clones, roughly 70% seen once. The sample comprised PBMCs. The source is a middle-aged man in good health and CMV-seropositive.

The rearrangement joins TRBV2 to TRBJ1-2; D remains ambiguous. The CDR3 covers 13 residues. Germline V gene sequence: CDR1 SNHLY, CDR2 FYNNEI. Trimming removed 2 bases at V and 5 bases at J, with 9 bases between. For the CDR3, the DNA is TGTGCCAGCAGTGAACGAGAGGAGTATGGCTACACCTTC. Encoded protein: CASSEREEYGYTF.

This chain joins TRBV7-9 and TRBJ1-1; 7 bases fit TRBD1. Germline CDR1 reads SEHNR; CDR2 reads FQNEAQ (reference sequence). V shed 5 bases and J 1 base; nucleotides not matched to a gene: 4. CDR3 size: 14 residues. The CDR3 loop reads CASSDRDRNTEAFF. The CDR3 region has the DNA TGTGCCAGCAGCGACCGGGACAGGAACACTGAAGCTTTCTTT.

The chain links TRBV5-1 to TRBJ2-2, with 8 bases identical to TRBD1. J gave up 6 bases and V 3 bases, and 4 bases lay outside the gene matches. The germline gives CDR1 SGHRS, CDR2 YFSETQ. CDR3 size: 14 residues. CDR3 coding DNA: TGCGCCAGCAGCTGGCAGGGGGCCGCCGGGGAGCTGTTTTTT. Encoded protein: CASSWQGAAGELFF.

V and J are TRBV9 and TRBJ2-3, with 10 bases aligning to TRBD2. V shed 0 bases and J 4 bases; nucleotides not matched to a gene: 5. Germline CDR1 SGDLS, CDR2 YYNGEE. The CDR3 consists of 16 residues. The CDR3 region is CASSVELAGRSDTQYF. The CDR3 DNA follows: TGTGCCAGCAGCGTAGAACTAGCGGGGAGGTCAGATACGCAGTATTTT.

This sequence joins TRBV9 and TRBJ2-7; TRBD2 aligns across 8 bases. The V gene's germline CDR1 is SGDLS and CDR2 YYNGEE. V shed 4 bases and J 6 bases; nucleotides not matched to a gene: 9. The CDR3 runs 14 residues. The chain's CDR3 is CASSPGRGWVEQYF. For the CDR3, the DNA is TGTGCCAGCAGCCCCGGGAGGGGCTGGGTCGAGCAGTACTTC.

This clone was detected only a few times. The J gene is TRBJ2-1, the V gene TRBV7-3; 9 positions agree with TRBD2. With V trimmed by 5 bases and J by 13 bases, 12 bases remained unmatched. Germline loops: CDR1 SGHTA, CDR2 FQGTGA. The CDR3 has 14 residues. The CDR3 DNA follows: TGTGCCAGCAGCCGGAATAGCGGGAGTTTAGCTCAGTTCTTC. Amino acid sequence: CASSRNSGSLAQFF.